This TCR beta chain originates from a study of molecular identifiers for immune sequencing clone quantification. As previously described, bulk TCR libraries were made using listed TCR primers. TCRdb reanalysed the PCR reads using MiXCR and keeps one entry per CDR3 protein. The sample includes around 89,000 distinct CDR3 sequences, around 20% of them seen just once. This clonotype came up many times. What it binds is unknown. Naive CD8 libraries were made from around 18,000 to 910,000 sorted cells, and they used 10%, 30% or 50% RNA. Naive CD8 T cells were FACS-sorted by CD8+CD4-CCR7+CD45RA+ markers. Study-wide findings and caveats: For effector cells, clones above 20 RNA copies held over 98% of molecules; for naive cells, under 1%.

The sample consisted of naive CD8+ T cells from blood, with Jurkat cell RNA spiked in. Subset here: FACS-sorted CD8+CD4-CCR7+CD45RA+ naive T cells. The origin of this receptor is a human donor in good health. Some libraries in this study had Jurkat cell RNA spiked in.

In DNA form, the CDR3 reads TGTGCCAGCAGCCCAGACGAAAATGAGCAGTTCTTC. Its protein is CASSPDENEQFF. V is TRBV7-9 and J is TRBJ2-1; D gene ambiguous. The CDR3 contains 12 residues. Germline V gene lookup returns CDR1 SEHNR and CDR2 FQNEAQ (reference sequence). V lost 5 bases, J lost 7 bases, and 9 bases lay in between.